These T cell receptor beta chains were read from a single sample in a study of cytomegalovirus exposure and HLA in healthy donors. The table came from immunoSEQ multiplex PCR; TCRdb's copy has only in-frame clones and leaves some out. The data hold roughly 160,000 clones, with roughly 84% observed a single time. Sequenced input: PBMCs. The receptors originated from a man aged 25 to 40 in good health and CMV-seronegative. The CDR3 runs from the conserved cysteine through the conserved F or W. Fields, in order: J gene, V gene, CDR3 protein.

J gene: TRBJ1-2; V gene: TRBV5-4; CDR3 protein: CASSPPGQVYGYTF
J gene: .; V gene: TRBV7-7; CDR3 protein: CASSLGRGSSYEQYF
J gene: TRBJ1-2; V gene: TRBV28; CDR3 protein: CASSLTGRGYTF
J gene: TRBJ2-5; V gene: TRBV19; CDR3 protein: CASSLGGHQETQYF
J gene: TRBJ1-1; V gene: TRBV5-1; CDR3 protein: CASSSGTGGLNTEAFF
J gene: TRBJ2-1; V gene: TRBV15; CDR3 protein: CATSSGSLGGNEQFF
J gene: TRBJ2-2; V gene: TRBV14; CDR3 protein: CASRLNTGELFF
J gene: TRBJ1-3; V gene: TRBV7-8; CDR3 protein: CASSFLTGAVHPSGNTIYF
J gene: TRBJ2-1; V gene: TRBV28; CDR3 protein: CASSPGGGHNEQFF
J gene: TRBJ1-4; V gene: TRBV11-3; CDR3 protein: CASSFLRDRVDEKLFF
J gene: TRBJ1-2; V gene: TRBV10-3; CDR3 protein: CAISESGNRGIYGYTF
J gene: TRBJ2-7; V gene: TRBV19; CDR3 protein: CASSRGQNYEQYF
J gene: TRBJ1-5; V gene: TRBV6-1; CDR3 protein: CASSDQGEIKPQHF
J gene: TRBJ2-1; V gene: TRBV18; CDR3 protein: CASSPNSGGDEQFF
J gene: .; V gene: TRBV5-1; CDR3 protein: CASSLPSLQSYEQYF
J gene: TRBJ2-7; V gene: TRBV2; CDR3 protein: CASSEEQLTSYEQYF
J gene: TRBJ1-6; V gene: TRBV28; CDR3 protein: CASGSGNSPLHF
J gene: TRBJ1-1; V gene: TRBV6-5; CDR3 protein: CASSNRGVLTEAFF
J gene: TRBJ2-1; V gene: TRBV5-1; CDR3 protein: CASSYAEIWSSYNEQFF
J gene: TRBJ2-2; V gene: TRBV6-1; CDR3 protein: CASSDARENAGELFF
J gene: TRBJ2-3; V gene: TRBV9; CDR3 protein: CAADPGQGLILVLTDTQYF
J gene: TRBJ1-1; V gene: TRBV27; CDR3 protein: CASSRSTFLREGTEAFF
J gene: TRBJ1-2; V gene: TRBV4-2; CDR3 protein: CASSQDLRGGRSYGYTF
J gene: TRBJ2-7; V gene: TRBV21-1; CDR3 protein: CASSKDADSYEQYF
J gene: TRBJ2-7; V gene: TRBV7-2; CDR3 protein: CASSQGQLREQYF
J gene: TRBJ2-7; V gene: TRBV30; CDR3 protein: CAWGTLYEQYF
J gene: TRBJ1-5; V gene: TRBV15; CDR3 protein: CATSRDRGNQPQHF
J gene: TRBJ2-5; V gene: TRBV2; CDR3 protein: CASSEAGTVFQETQYF
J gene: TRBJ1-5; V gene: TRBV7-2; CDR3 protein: CASSFAGTFNQPQHF
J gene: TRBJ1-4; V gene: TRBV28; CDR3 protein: CASSLAGRSNEKLFF
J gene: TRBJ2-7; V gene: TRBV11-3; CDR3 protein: CASSLGISGSYEQYF
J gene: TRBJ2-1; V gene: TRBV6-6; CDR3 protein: CASTTRGGNEQFF
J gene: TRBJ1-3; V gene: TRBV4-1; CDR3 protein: CASSPIDSSGNTIYF
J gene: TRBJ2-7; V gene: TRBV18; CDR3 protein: CASSPAGGSYEQYF
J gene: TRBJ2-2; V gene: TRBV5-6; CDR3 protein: CASSLGLAGGTGELFF
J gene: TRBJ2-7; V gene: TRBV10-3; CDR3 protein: CAISESLSGGTGEQYF
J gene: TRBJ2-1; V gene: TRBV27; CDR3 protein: CASSKLQGYNEQFF
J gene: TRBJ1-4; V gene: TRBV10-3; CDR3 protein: CAISKATGEKLFF
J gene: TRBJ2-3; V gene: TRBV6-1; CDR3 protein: CASSGTSGSSDTQYF
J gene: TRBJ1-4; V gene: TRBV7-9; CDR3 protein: CASSFDPGETATNEKLFF
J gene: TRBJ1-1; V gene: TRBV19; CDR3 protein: CASSSNQGTEAFF
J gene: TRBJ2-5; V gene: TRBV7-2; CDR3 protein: CASSLAPAGGRETQYF
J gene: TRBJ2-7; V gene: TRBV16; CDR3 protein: CASSPTGAHYEQYF